This T cell receptor beta chain was identified in a study of T-cell memory formation after mild COVID-19. This clonotype was detected only a few times. TCRdb itself ran the 5' RACE reads through MiXCR, one entry per CDR3 protein. The sample holds about 170,000 distinct CDR3 sequences, 10% to 15% seen once. Germline values: CDR1 MNHEY, CDR2 SVGAGI. V was clipped by 6 bases and J by 6 bases; unmatched bases: 10. The CDR3 loop spans 14 amino acids. The specimen sequenced was PBMCs or a T cell subset sorted from them (not recorded which). V usage is TRBV6-5 and J usage is TRBJ1-2; 7 nucleotides agree with TRBD1. The receptor's source is a man aged 18 to 35 who had mild COVID-19 (a few samples of this study predate the infection). Cell type and time point are not known. The DNA for the CDR3 is TGTGCCAGCAGGGGTGCTGACAGGGTCCATGGCTACACCTTC. It is translated as CASRGADRVHGYTF.